This T cell receptor beta chain emerged from a study of T cell repertoires in cytomegalovirus infection. Study-wide background: The public TCR beta signatures pointed to both CMV infection and matching HLA type.

TCRdb re-called the reads through MiXCR, storing one row per CDR3 protein. The sample includes roughly 500,000 distinct CDR3 sequences, 10% to 12% of them seen just once. Study-level points and caveats: Of the TCR beta families, the public ones yielded a cumulative frequency that identified carriers of CMV plus the relevant HLA. There were HLA-C-restricted CMV-specific TCR beta clonotypes dominating the ex vivo response.

V shed 1 base, J shed 0 bases, and the junction held 9 bases outside the gene matches. Germline lookup yields CDR1 MGHRA and CDR2 YSYEKL. This CDR3 is 19 amino acids long. Of note for this clonotype: Its antigen is unidentified.

Sequences were obtained from PBMCs. The sequence was collected from a human donor in good health (CMV status not recorded). Some clones in this sample may be carry-over from other donors' samples. The chain is built from TRBV4-1 and TRBJ2-1; 10 bases map to TRBD2. The CDR3 region is CASSQGGAKREGSYNEQFF. For the CDR3, the DNA is TGCGCCAGCAGCCAAGGGGGGGCTAAGCGGGAGGGCTCCTACAATGAGCAGTTCTTC.